This T cell receptor (beta chain) was recorded in a study of cytomegalovirus exposure and HLA in healthy donors. In the PCR, 60 Vbeta and 13 Jbeta primers were used. Measured with immunoSEQ multiplex PCR; TCRdb has only the in-frame clones, and not every one. Of over 150,000 clones listed, approximately 90% are singletons. Study-level points and caveats: For TCR beta chains, V- and J-gene trimming was later linked to a missense DCLRE1C variant.

As regards this clone: Its antigen is currently unknown.

What was sequenced was PBMCs. The clonotype comes from a woman in her thirties in good health and CMV-seronegative.

CDR3 sequence (DNA): TGTGCCAGCCGGCGGGGGGATCGCAGCACAGATACGCAGTATTTT. This sequence encodes CASRRGDRSTDTQYF. This chain connects TRBV2 to TRBJ2-3, with 8 positions matching TRBD2. The V and J ends lost 8 bases and 0 bases, in that order; junction bases with no gene match: 7. The CDR3 runs 15 residues. Looked up from germline, CDR1 is SNHLY and CDR2 is FYNNEI.